What follows are 8 T cell receptor beta chains derived from one specimen sequenced in a study of somatic mutations in cytotoxic T cells in rheumatoid arthritis. Profiled with immunoSEQ multiplex PCR; TCRdb holds only in-frame clones, not every one. The sample yields over a thousand clones, roughly 86% seen once. The sequenced sample consisted of CD8+ T cells sorted from blood. The receptors come from a woman between 65 and 79 years old with rheumatoid arthritis.

The chain couples TRBV2 to TRBJ1-4; no clear D. This CDR3 comprises 17 residues. Deletions cut 0 bases from V and 5 bases from J, with 16 bases between. Germline V CDR1 and CDR2: SNHLY, FYNNEI. In DNA form, the CDR3 reads TGTGCCAGCAGTGAAGCTCGGGAGGCAGGTTTCAATGAAAAACTGTTTTTT. Translated: CASSEAREAGFNEKLFF.

This rearrangement joins TRBV9 to TRBJ2-3, with 8 bases that match TRBD2. V shed 3 bases, J shed 1 base, and the junction held 7 bases outside the gene matches. Germline lookup yields CDR1 SGDLS and CDR2 YYNGEE. CDR3 size: 16 residues. The CDR3 DNA reads TGTGCCAGCAGCGCCATCGGGGGGGTAGGCACAGATACGCAGTATTTT. It is translated as CASSAIGGVGTDTQYF.

The chain recombines TRBV6-1 with TRBJ2-5, with no clear D. The CDR3 covers 11 residues. Germline CDR1 is MNHNS and CDR2 is SASEGT. Trimming shortened V by 5 bases and J by 5 bases, and 6 bases separated the two germline ends. The CDR3 loop reads CASSYPETQYF. As DNA, the CDR3 is TGTGCCAGCAGTTATCCCGAGACCCAGTACTTC.

The V call is TRBV27, the J call TRBJ2-5; maybe TRBD1 (5 bases). The tail of the sequence fits TRBJ2-7 better, so the J call may be wrong. The CDR3 extends over 14 amino acids. Germline CDR1 is MNHEY and CDR2 is SMNVEV (reference sequence). Here the CDR3 reads CASSLSGPFYEQYF. The DNA of the CDR3 is TGTGCCAGCAGTTTATCGGGGCCGTTCTACGAGCAGTACTTC.

By sample share, this clone is large. The CDR3 spells CASSFVGLVEAFF. In nucleotides, the CDR3 is TGTGCCAGCAGCTTCGTCGGACTGGTAGAAGCTTTCTTT. The chain carries TRBV11-2 and TRBJ1-1; D call uncertain. Trimming took off 3 bases at V and 8 bases at J, with 13 bases between the two ends. The germline CDR1 and CDR2 sequences are SGHAT and FQNNGV. This CDR3 is built from 13 residues. Complete variable domain (other parts from reference TRBV11-2 and TRBJ1-1): EAGVAQSPRYKIIEKRQSVAFWCNPISGHATLYWYQQILGQGPKLLIQFQNNGVVDDSQLPKDRFSAERLKGVDSTLKIQPAKLEDSAVYLCASSFVGLVEAFFGQGTRLTVV.

The rearrangement links TRBV30 to TRBJ2-1; D is possibly TRBD2 (6 bases). Germline V CDR1 and CDR2: GTSNPN, SVGIG (reference sequence). V was cut by 1 base and J by 8 bases, with 9 bases left in between. The CDR3 is made up of 12 amino acids. CDR3 sequence reads: CAWSGTIDEQFF. The CDR3 DNA follows: TGTGCCTGGAGTGGGACTATCGATGAGCAGTTCTTC.

This chain uses TRBV7-9 with TRBJ2-5; 12 bases match TRBD2. Losses at the gene ends were 4 bases for V and 4 bases for J; bases not matched to a gene: 7. CDR1 SEHNR and CDR2 FQNEAQ come from the germline V gene (reference sequence). The CDR3 is made up of 16 amino acids. The CDR3 nucleotides are TGTGCCAGCAGCTCACAGACTAGCGGGAGTCGAGAGACCCAGTACTTC. Its protein is CASSSQTSGSRETQYF.

This clone showed up just a few times. At one end, the junction sequence differs from germline, possibly due to a read error. This chain uses TRBV6-6 with TRBJ2-7; possibly TRBD1 for D (6 bases). Germline lookup yields CDR1 MNHNY and CDR2 SVGAGI (reference sequence). The CDR3 spans 13 residues. This CDR3 is CASSDAGAGEQYF. In nucleotides, the CDR3 is TGTGCCAGCAGTGACGCAGGGGCGGGTGAGCAGTACTTT.